A single sample is the source of the 22 T cell receptor beta chains below, sequenced in a study of blood T cell repertoires in COVID-19. TCRdb's table, derived via immunoSEQ multiplex PCR, lists solely in-frame clones and lacks some. This table has about 80,000 clones, around 79% appearing once. The sequenced sample consisted of peripheral blood. Receptors were obtained from a man at least 80 years old with acute or convalescent COVID-19.

This clone has just a few counts. The chain joins TRBV3-1 (or the pseudogene TRBV3-2) to TRBJ1-2; 9 nucleotides agree with TRBD1. Looked up from germline, CDR1 is LGHDT and CDR2 is YNNKEL (reference sequence). The CDR3 contains 16 residues. Trimming removed 1 base from V and 6 bases from J; junction bases left unmatched: 9. CDR3 bases: TGTGCCAGCAGCCAAGGTTGGGACAGGGAAACGGATGGCTACACCTTC. The encoded protein is CASSQGWDRETDGYTF.

This clone has just a few counts. This chain uses TRBV20-1 with TRBJ1-2; D remains unclear. The CDR3 has 11 amino acids. Germline lookup yields CDR1 DFQATT and CDR2 SNEGSKA (reference sequence). CDR3 nucleotide sequence: TGCAGCCCCCAACAACCCTATGGCTACACCTTC. Its translation: CSPQQPYGYTF.

The chain's CDR3 is CASGNGRGTNTGELFF. CDR3 DNA sequence: TGTGCCAGCGGCAATGGCAGGGGAACGAACACCGGGGAGCTGTTTTTT. V usage is TRBV7-3 and J usage is TRBJ2-2; weak D call: TRBD1 (6 bases). V was trimmed by 8 bases and J by 0 bases, leaving 16 bases between them. CDR3 length: 16 amino acids. Germline CDR1 and CDR2: SGHTA and FQGTGA.

The chain uses TRBV30 and TRBJ2-2; 7 bases align to TRBD2. J was trimmed by 4 bases and V by 4 bases; bases with no gene match: 6. Germline loops: CDR1 GTSNPN, CDR2 SVGIG (reference sequence). The CDR3 length is 14 residues. This CDR3 reads CAWKAGDPTGELFF. Written as DNA, the CDR3 is TGTGCCTGGAAGGCGGGGGACCCCACCGGGGAGCTGTTTTTT.

This chain links TRBV13 with TRBJ1-5, with a weak D call TRBD1 (6 bases). The germline V gene encodes CDR1 PRHDT and CDR2 FYEKMQ (reference sequence). V lost 5 bases to trimming and J lost 0 bases, with 14 bases between them. CDR3 size: 16 residues. CDR3 bases: TGTGCCAGCAGCCTGGGAGGGGGATATAGCAATCAGCCCCAGCATTTT. As protein: CASSLGGGYSNQPQHF.

The chain employs TRBV7-9 and TRBJ2-1; possible D gene TRBD2, 7 bases. Trimming cost V 2 bases and J 6 bases, with 11 bases left between them. The germline V gene encodes CDR1 SEHNR and CDR2 FQNEAQ (reference sequence). The CDR3 runs to 14 residues. The CDR3: CASSLRGGANEQFF. Written as DNA, the CDR3 is TGTGCCAGCAGCTTAAGGGGGGGAGCCAATGAGCAGTTCTTC. Supplemented by reference TRBV7-9 and TRBJ2-1, the full variable domain reads DTGVSQNPRHKITKRGQNVTFRCDPISEHNRLYWYRQTLGQGPEFLTYFQNEAQLEKSRLLSDRFSAERPKGSFSTLEIQRTEQGDSAMYLCASSLRGGANEQFFGPGTRLTVL.

The chain has TRBV11-2 and TRBJ2-2; 10 bases map to TRBD1. Unmatched junction bases numbered 4, after V lost 3 bases and J lost 3 bases. The CDR3 runs 16 residues. The germline CDR1 and CDR2 sequences are SGHAT and FQNNGV. In nucleotides, the CDR3 is TGTGCCAGCAGCTTGCGACAGGGGGCGTACACCGGGGAGCTGTTTTTT. Translated, it gives CASSLRQGAYTGELFF.

V usage is TRBV5-1 and J usage is TRBJ1-1; maybe TRBD1 (5 bases). The CDR3 totals 14 residues. Germline V lookup: CDR1 SGHRS, CDR2 YFSETQ. The V gene lost 3 bases and the J gene lost 1 base, with 10 bases spanning the gap. DNA for the CDR3: TGCGCCAGCAGCTCGGCACAGGAGAACACTGAAGCTTTCTTT. It encodes CASSSAQENTEAFF.

CDR3 amino acids: CASSLASFNYGYTF. The CDR3 DNA is TGTGCCAGCAGCTTAGCGAGCTTTAACTATGGCTACACCTTC. This chain links TRBV7-2 with TRBJ1-2; D remains ambiguous. Per germline, CDR1 SGHTA and CDR2 FQGNSA. The V and J ends lost 0 bases and 1 base respectively, with 6 bases between them. This CDR3 has 14 amino acids.

The chain is built from TRBV18 and TRBJ1-6; 9 bases align to TRBD1. CDR3 length: 16 residues. V lost 0 bases and J lost 6; bases outside the gene matches: 3. Germline loops: CDR1 KGHSH, CDR2 LQKENI. Here the CDR3 reads CASSPPGTGRNSPLHF. The DNA for the CDR3 is TGTGCCAGCTCACCACCGGGGACAGGGCGTAATTCACCCCTCCACTTT. The variable domain in full, completed from reference TRBV18 and TRBJ1-6, reads NAGVMQNPRHLVRRRGQEARLRCSPMKGHSHVYWYRQLPEEGLKFMVYLQKENIIDESGMPKERFSAEFPKEGPSILRIQQVVRGDSAAYFCASSPPGTGRNSPLHFGNGTRLTVT.

This clone counts as medium-sized. Written as DNA, the CDR3 is TGTGCCAGCAGTCCGGAGGGGGGGCGGGATGGCTACACCTTC. Amino acid sequence: CASSPEGGRDGYTF. The rearrangement joins TRBV27 to TRBJ1-2, with a possible D match to TRBD1 (6 bases). The germline V gene has CDR1 MNHEY and CDR2 SMNVEV (reference sequence). Trimming removed 5 bases from V and 6 bases from J, with 16 bases in between. The CDR3 is 14 residues long.

The CDR3 region is CSVGGDRLYEQYF. The CDR3 DNA is TGCAGCGTTGGGGGGGACAGACTCTACGAGCAGTACTTC. The rearrangement joins TRBV29-1 to TRBJ2-7, with D maybe TRBD1 (7 bases). V shed 4 bases and J shed 3 bases, with 13 bases lying between them. The CDR3 extends over 13 amino acids. Germline-derived CDR1 and CDR2 are SQVTM and ANQGSEA.

The chain couples TRBV6-5 to TRBJ1-1; no firm D call. This CDR3 contains 13 residues. V lost 7 bases to trimming and J lost 0 bases, with 9 bases between them. Germline values: CDR1 MNHEY, CDR2 SVGAGI. DNA of the CDR3: TGTGCCAGCACCCCTAGCGTGAACACTGAAGCTTTCTTT. The encoded protein is CASTPSVNTEAFF.

The J gene is TRBJ1-2, the V gene TRBV5-4; possible D gene TRBD1, 5 bases. Trimming shortened V by 5 bases and J by 4 bases, and 12 bases separated the two germline ends. CDR1 and CDR2 (germline): SGHNT, YYREEE (reference sequence). This CDR3 is 13 amino acids long. In DNA, the CDR3 is TGTGCCAGCAGGCCGGGAGGGGCCTATGGCTACACCTTC. It yields the protein CASRPGGAYGYTF.

The sample holds one count of this clone. This chain uses TRBV6-5 with TRBJ1-5, with D tentatively TRBD1 (6 bases). Germline loops: CDR1 MNHEY, CDR2 SVGAGI. CDR3 length: 15 amino acids. With 6 bases removed from V and 5 bases from J, the gap between germline ends came to 17 bases. The CDR3 coding sequence is TGTGCCAGCAGATCGGGGGGGGGCTCGCATCAGCCCCAGCATTTT. Residues: CASRSGGGSHQPQHF.

This rearrangement joins TRBV5-1 to TRBJ2-3; 8 nucleotides match TRBD1. Germline assignment: CDR1 SGHRS and CDR2 YFSETQ. The J segment lost 1 base and the V segment lost 3 bases, leaving 7 bases of the junction unmatched. The CDR3 has 16 amino acids. The CDR3 coding sequence is TGCGCCAGCAGCTCGGCCGAGGGACAGGGCACAGATACGCAGTATTTT. It specifies CASSSAEGQGTDTQYF.

The chain joins TRBV19 to TRBJ2-5; TRBD2 is a possible D gene (6 bases). With 4 bases removed from V and 2 bases from J, the gap between germline ends came to 14 bases. This CDR3 comprises 15 residues. CDR1 LNHDA and CDR2 SQIVND come from the germline V gene (reference sequence). CDR3 nucleotides: TGTGCCAGTAGTAACTATGCGGCGGGACAAGAGACCCAGTACTTC. This encodes CASSNYAAGQETQYF.

V and J are TRBV7-9 and TRBJ2-3; 7 positions agree with TRBD1. Germline V gene sequence: CDR1 SEHNR, CDR2 FQNEAQ (reference sequence). The CDR3 has 14 residues. V was clipped by 1 base and J by 5 bases; unmatched bases: 3. CDR3: CASSLGGGKDTQYF. Written as DNA, the CDR3 is TGTGCCAGCAGCTTAGGAGGGGGCAAAGATACGCAGTATTTT.

The rearrangement uses TRBV10-3 and TRBJ1-5; 7 positions agree with TRBD1. Trimming cost V 6 bases and J 9 bases; bases outside gene matches: 17. Per germline, CDR1 ENHRY and CDR2 SYGVKD. The CDR3 spans 16 residues. The CDR3 nucleotides are TGTGCCATCAGCCACGACAGGGCAGGCTCTGTTGTGCCCCAGCATTTT. Its translation is CAISHDRAGSVVPQHF.

In DNA form, the CDR3 reads TGCAGTGCCGGGGGGGAGACCCAGTACTTC. This codes for CSAGGETQYF. The V and J genes are TRBV20-1 and TRBJ2-5; 7 bases are a match to TRBD2. Germline lookup yields CDR1 DFQATT and CDR2 SNEGSKA (reference sequence). Trimming cost V 6 bases and J 5 bases; bases outside gene matches: 0. The CDR3 totals 10 residues.

J is TRBJ1-4 and V is TRBV5-4; TRBD1 agrees at 8 bases. The CDR3 consists of 16 residues. Germline CDR1 SGHNT, CDR2 YYREEE (reference sequence). Germline trimming cut 4 bases from V and 6 bases from J; bases unmatched to any gene: 11. The CDR3 reads CASSPTRDRSDEKLFF. For the CDR3, the DNA is TGTGCCAGCAGCCCAACACGGGACAGGTCTGATGAAAAACTGTTTTTT.

The chain joins TRBV11-2 to TRBJ1-1, with D perhaps TRBD1 (6 bases). Trimming shortened V by 4 bases and J by 1 base, and 10 bases separated the two germline ends. This CDR3 has 14 amino acids. Germline V gene lookup returns CDR1 SGHAT and CDR2 FQNNGV. CDR3 residues: CASSSDRTNTEAFF. The CDR3 DNA reads TGTGCCAGCAGCTCCGACAGGACGAACACTGAAGCTTTCTTT.